The 28 T cell receptor beta chains in this list originate from one sample, sequenced in a study of brain T cells in children with intractable seizures. Libraries were prepared by immunoSEQ multiplex PCR; TCRdb keeps only in-frame clonotypes and omits some of them. The data contain around 340,000 clones, nearly 95% of them singletons. Time point specified: blood from clinic visit 5 months post-surgery; TSC patient then seizure free. The specimen comprised peripheral blood, sampled more than 4 months after surgery. These receptors all stem from a boy under three years old with tuberous sclerosis and intractable seizures.

The chain joins TRBV19 to TRBJ2-7; 15 positions match TRBD2. Trimming at V came to 1 base and at J to 2 bases, leaving 6 bases not matched to a gene. The CDR3 totals 18 residues. Per germline, CDR1 LNHDA and CDR2 SQIVND (reference sequence). The CDR3 region is CASSIAGLAGGRAYEQYF. The CDR3, as DNA: TGTGCCAGTAGTATAGCAGGACTAGCGGGAGGGAGGGCCTACGAGCAGTACTTC.

This chain links TRBV12-3 or TRBV12-4 with TRBJ2-7; D is unclear. V was pared by 2 bases and J by 4 bases, with 9 bases between. CDR3 length: 13 amino acids. The CDR3 spells CASSLRQEYEQYF. In DNA form, the CDR3 reads TGTGCCAGCAGTTTAAGGCAGGAGTACGAGCAGTACTTC.

The V call is TRBV6-1, the J call TRBJ1-2, with TRBD1 matching 9 bases. The CDR3 covers 14 residues. The germline CDR1 and CDR2 sequences are MNHNS and SASEGT. The J segment lost 6 bases and the V segment lost 3 bases, leaving 5 bases of the junction unmatched. The CDR3 region has the DNA TGTGCCAGCAGTGAGGGGACAGGGTATGATGGCTACACCTTC. Amino acid sequence: CASSEGTGYDGYTF.

The genes are TRBV2 and TRBJ1-2; D not certain. The germline V gene has CDR1 SNHLY and CDR2 FYNNEI. Trimming cost V 6 bases and J 8 bases, with 16 bases left between them. This CDR3 region has 13 residues. The CDR3 DNA sequence: TGTGCCAGCAGGGACGGTTCATGGCGAGGCTACACCTTC. Translating gives CASRDGSWRGYTF.

The J gene is TRBJ1-5, the V gene TRBV2, with a possible D match to TRBD1 (5 bases). There are 14 residues in the CDR3. CDR1 is SNHLY and CDR2 is FYNNEI in the germline V gene. V lost 1 base and J lost 5, with 9 bases in between. The CDR3 loop is CASSEGKGHQPQHF. DNA for the CDR3: TGTGCCAGCAGTGAAGGAAAGGGACATCAGCCCCAGCATTTT.

The chain combines TRBV2 with TRBJ1-4; 7 nucleotides align to TRBD1. In germline, CDR1 is SNHLY, CDR2 FYNNEI. The CDR3 has 15 amino acids. The ends lost 1 base at V and 2 bases at J; junction bases unmatched: 1. CDR3 residues: CASSEEGATNEKLFF. The CDR3 region has the DNA TGTGCCAGCAGTGAAGAGGGGGCCACTAATGAAAAACTGTTTTTT.

V and J are TRBV24-1 and TRBJ2-1, with 7 bases lining up with TRBD1. The CDR3 sequence is 17 residues long. Per germline, CDR1 KGHDR and CDR2 SFDVKD. The ends lost 5 bases at V and 2 bases at J; junction bases unmatched: 11. DNA of the CDR3: TGTGCCACCAGTGCCGAAGTTAGGACAGGAACCTACAATGAGCAGTTCTTC. It encodes CATSAEVRTGTYNEQFF.

This clone was seen a handful of times. The V call is TRBV4-2, the J call TRBJ2-7; either TRBD1 or TRBD2 may supply D (5 bases each). V lost 1 base, J lost 3 bases, and 13 bases lay in between. Germline V gene lookup returns CDR1 LGHNA and CDR2 YNFKEQ. The CDR3 covers 15 residues. CDR3 nucleotides: TGTGCCAGCAGCCAAGGGGACCGCGAACGCTACGAGCAGTACTTC. The encoded protein is CASSQGDRERYEQYF.

This sequence joins TRBV12-3 or TRBV12-4 and TRBJ2-1; D is unclear. This CDR3 has 10 residues. V lost 3 bases and J lost 6, with 0 bases in between. The chain's CDR3 is CASSFNEQFF. In DNA, the CDR3 is TGTGCCAGCAGTTTCAATGAGCAGTTCTTC.

This chain connects TRBV11-2 to TRBJ2-3; TRBD2 matches at 8 bases. This CDR3 is 18 amino acids long. V dropped 4 bases and J dropped 0; count of bases not matched to a gene: 12. The germline V gene encodes CDR1 SGHAT and CDR2 FQNNGV. Written as DNA, the CDR3 is TGTGCCAGCAGCTCCAGGGGCGGATTAGCGGGGAGCACAGATACGCAGTATTTT. This encodes CASSSRGGLAGSTDTQYF.

V usage is TRBV11-2 and J usage is TRBJ2-1, with 8 bases identical to TRBD2. The CDR3 has 20 amino acids. The J segment lost 1 base and the V segment lost 0 bases, leaving 14 bases of the junction unmatched. The germline V gene has CDR1 SGHAT and CDR2 FQNNGV. CDR3 in DNA: TGTGCCAGCAGCTTAGAATGGCGGGAGGCCTCTTTGATTTCCTACAATGAGCAGTTCTTC. This sequence encodes CASSLEWREASLISYNEQFF.

The gene calls are TRBV7-3 and TRBJ1-2; D is ambiguous. The CDR3 sequence is 15 residues long. Trimming took off 2 bases at V and 6 bases at J, with 16 bases between the two ends. CDR1 and CDR2 (germline): SGHTA, FQGTGA. This chain's CDR3 is CASSLDPSAHDGYTF. CDR3 DNA: TGTGCCAGCAGCTTAGACCCTAGCGCCCACGATGGCTACACCTTC.

This CDR3 reads CASSLSLYGSKTNEQFF. The CDR3 DNA reads as TGTGCCAGCAGCTTAAGTTTGTACGGGTCTAAAACCAATGAGCAGTTCTTC. The V call is TRBV11-2, the J call TRBJ2-1; no definite D call. The CDR3 extends over 17 amino acids. V was pared by 2 bases and J by 6 bases, with 20 bases between. The germline gives CDR1 SGHAT, CDR2 FQNNGV.

This clone was observed a single time. The chain uses TRBV5-1 and TRBJ1-2; D gene uncertain. Germline V lookup: CDR1 SGHRS, CDR2 YFSETQ. The CDR3 runs to 15 residues. Trimming removed 0 bases from V and 2 bases from J, with 11 bases in between. The CDR3 loop is CASSLARYSNYGYTF. The CDR3 coding sequence is TGCGCCAGCAGCTTGGCCCGCTACAGCAACTATGGCTACACCTTC.

This chain joins TRBV5-4 and TRBJ2-3; D is unclear. Trimming shortened V by 4 bases and J by 0 bases, and 9 bases separated the two germline ends. CDR1 and CDR2 from the germline V gene are SGHNT and YYREEE (reference sequence). The CDR3 runs 14 residues. In nucleotides, the CDR3 is TGTGCCAGCAGCCCGACCCAAAGCACAGATACGCAGTATTTT. Amino acids: CASSPTQSTDTQYF.

J is TRBJ2-3 and V is TRBV5-4; 7 bases align to TRBD1. Germline V gene sequence: CDR1 SGHNT, CDR2 YYREEE (reference sequence). CDR3 size: 15 residues. V was pared by 5 bases and J by 1 base, with 7 bases of the junction left unmatched. CDR3 in DNA: TGTGCCAGCAGTCAACACCAGGGGGGCACAGATACGCAGTATTTT. Protein: CASSQHQGGTDTQYF.

The chain is built from TRBV6-6 and TRBJ1-3; D unresolved. V lost 6 bases and J lost 4, with 16 bases in between. Germline values: CDR1 MNHNY, CDR2 SVGAGI (reference sequence). This CDR3 is built from 15 residues. The CDR3 spells CASSPGPRTGNTIYF. DNA for the CDR3: TGTGCCAGCAGCCCGGGCCCCAGAACAGGAAACACCATATATTTT.

The V gene is TRBV30, the J gene TRBJ2-7; D is ambiguous. The V end lost 2 bases, the J end lost 0 bases, and 11 bases lay between the germline ends. Germline assignment: CDR1 GTSNPN and CDR2 SVGIG (reference sequence). This CDR3 region has 14 residues. The CDR3 is CAWSFVGSSYEQYF. In DNA form, the CDR3 reads TGTGCCTGGAGTTTCGTTGGCAGCTCCTACGAGCAGTACTTC.

V gene TRBV3-1 (or the pseudogene TRBV3-2) combines with J gene TRBJ2-3, with D perhaps matching TRBD1 or TRBD2 (5 bases each). Germline loops: CDR1 LGHDT, CDR2 YNNKEL (reference sequence). The CDR3 consists of 17 residues. The germline V and J ends were trimmed by 5 bases and 2 bases, with 20 bases remaining between them. The DNA for the CDR3 is TGTGCCAGCAGCTGGGACCCAAGTTCCGGGGCCACAGATACGCAGTATTTT. This sequence encodes CASSWDPSSGATDTQYF.

At least ten counts were recorded for this clone. The chain joins TRBV9 to TRBJ1-1; D gene unclear. From germline, CDR1 is SGDLS and CDR2 YYNGEE. The CDR3 length is 15 residues. V was clipped by 6 bases and J by 1 base, with 16 bases between them. As DNA, the CDR3 is TGTGCCAGCAATCGAAAAGGAGAAGCGAACACTGAAGCTTTCTTT. Translation gives CASNRKGEANTEAFF.

The chain carries TRBV10-1 and TRBJ2-3; 7 bases match TRBD1. Per the germline V gene, CDR1 is WNHNN and CDR2 is SYGVQD (reference sequence). V was clipped by 6 bases and J by 0 bases; unmatched bases: 9. This CDR3 is built from 16 residues. The CDR3 DNA reads TGCGCCAGCAGCCCTTGGGGGACAGAAAGCACAGATACGCAGTATTTT. Encoded protein: CASSPWGTESTDTQYF.

This clone was seen once. The chain carries TRBV19 and TRBJ2-1; the match to TRBD2 covers 8 bases. The germline V gene has CDR1 LNHDA and CDR2 SQIVND (reference sequence). J lost 6 bases, V lost 6 bases, and 13 bases had no gene match. The CDR3 runs to 16 residues. The DNA for the CDR3 is TGTGCCAGTAGGGCGATGGGAGCGGGGGACCCCAATGAGCAGTTCTTC. Protein sequence: CASRAMGAGDPNEQFF. Filled out from reference TRBV19 and TRBJ2-1, the complete variable domain reads DGGITQSPKYLFRKEGQNVTLSCEQNLNHDAMYWYRQDPGQGLRLIYYSQIVNDFQKGDIAEGYSVSREKKESFPLTVTSAQKNPTAFYLCASRAMGAGDPNEQFFGPGTRLTVL.

J is TRBJ1-5 and V is TRBV6-6; no definite D call. Germline assignment: CDR1 MNHNY and CDR2 SVGAGI (reference sequence). This CDR3 has 14 residues. V lost 5 bases to trimming and J lost 1 base, with 9 bases between them. The CDR3 DNA reads as TGTGCCAGCAGTCCTGGCGGGAGCAATCAGCCCCAGCATTTT. This gives the protein CASSPGGSNQPQHF.

The chain combines TRBV5-1 with TRBJ2-1, with a possible D match to TRBD1 (6 bases). Germline CDR1 SGHRS, CDR2 YFSETQ. This CDR3 is built from 18 residues. V was trimmed by 0 bases and J by 4 bases, leaving 20 bases between them. The CDR3 loop is CASSLELLGAPGYNEQFF. The DNA of the CDR3 is TGCGCCAGCAGCTTGGAATTGTTGGGGGCCCCGGGATACAATGAGCAGTTCTTC.

This chain joins TRBV29-1 and TRBJ2-1; TRBD1 matches at 8 bases. This CDR3 comprises 14 residues. With 4 bases clipped from V and 3 bases from J, the junction kept 5 bases outside the gene matches. The germline gives CDR1 SQVTM, CDR2 ANQGSEA. This CDR3 reads CSVGNRGNYNEQFF. CDR3 sequence (DNA): TGCAGCGTTGGAAACAGGGGGAACTACAATGAGCAGTTCTTC.

J is TRBJ2-4 and V is TRBV27, with D tentatively TRBD1 (6 bases). V gave up 5 bases and J gave up 6 bases, with 14 bases separating them. The germline gives CDR1 MNHEY, CDR2 SMNVEV (reference sequence). CDR3 length equals 14 residues. CDR3 nucleotide sequence: TGTGCCAGCAGTCCCCACCCGACAGGAAACATTCAGTACTTC. Protein product: CASSPHPTGNIQYF.

This clone is a singleton in its sample. This chain joins TRBV3-1 (or the pseudogene TRBV3-2) and TRBJ2-7; 7 bases are shared with TRBD2. There are 16 residues in the CDR3. J lost 2 bases, V lost 3 bases, and 10 bases had no gene match. Germline V gives CDR1 LGHDT, CDR2 YNNKEL (reference sequence). The CDR3 region has the DNA TGTGCCAGCAGCCAGGAACTAGCGACTGCCACCTACGAGCAGTACTTC. This encodes CASSQELATATYEQYF.

The chain combines TRBV5-1 with TRBJ2-1; a possible D gene is TRBD1 (5 bases). The CDR3 loop spans 11 amino acids. Germline values: CDR1 SGHRS, CDR2 YFSETQ. V lost 0 bases and J 12 bases, leaving 7 bases between the germline ends. CDR3 nucleotides: TGCGCCAGCAGCTTGGATAGGGGGCAGTTCTTC. It specifies CASSLDRGQFF.